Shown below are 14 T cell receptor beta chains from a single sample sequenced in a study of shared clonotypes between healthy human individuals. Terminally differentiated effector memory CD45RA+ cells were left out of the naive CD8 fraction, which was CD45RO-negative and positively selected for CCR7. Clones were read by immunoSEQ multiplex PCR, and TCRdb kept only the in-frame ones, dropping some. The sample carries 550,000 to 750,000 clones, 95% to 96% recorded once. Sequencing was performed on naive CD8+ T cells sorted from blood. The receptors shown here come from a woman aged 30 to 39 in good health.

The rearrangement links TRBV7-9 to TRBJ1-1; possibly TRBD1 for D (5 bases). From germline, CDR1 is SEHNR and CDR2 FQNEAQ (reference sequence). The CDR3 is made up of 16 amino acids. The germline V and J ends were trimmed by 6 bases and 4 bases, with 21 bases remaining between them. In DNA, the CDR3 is TGTGCCAGCAGTTTTCCCCCCGCAGGGTTTAGCACTGAAGCTTTCTTT. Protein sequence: CASSFPPAGFSTEAFF.

The CDR3 bases are TGTGCCATCAGTGAGCCGCCACCGGACTCCTACAATGAGCAGTTCTTC. Encoded protein: CAISEPPPDSYNEQFF. This chain connects TRBV10-3 to TRBJ2-1; D ambiguous. Germline assignment: CDR1 ENHRY and CDR2 SYGVKD. The CDR3 length is 16 residues. The ends were cut back, 2 bases at V and 0 bases at J, with 11 bases in the middle.

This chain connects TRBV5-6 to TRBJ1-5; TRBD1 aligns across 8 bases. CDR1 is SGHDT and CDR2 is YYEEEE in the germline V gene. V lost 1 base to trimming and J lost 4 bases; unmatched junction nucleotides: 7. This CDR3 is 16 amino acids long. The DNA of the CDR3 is TGTGCCAGCAGCTTGTCCTGGACAGGGATGAATCAGCCCCAGCATTTT. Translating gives CASSLSWTGMNQPQHF.

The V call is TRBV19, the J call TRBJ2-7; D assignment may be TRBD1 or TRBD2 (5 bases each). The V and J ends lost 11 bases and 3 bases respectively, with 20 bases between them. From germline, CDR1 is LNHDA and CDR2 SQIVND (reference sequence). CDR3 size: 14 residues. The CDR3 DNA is TGTGCCGGGGGAGAAGCGGAACGGGGCTACGAGCAGTACTTC. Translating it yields CAGGEAERGYEQYF.

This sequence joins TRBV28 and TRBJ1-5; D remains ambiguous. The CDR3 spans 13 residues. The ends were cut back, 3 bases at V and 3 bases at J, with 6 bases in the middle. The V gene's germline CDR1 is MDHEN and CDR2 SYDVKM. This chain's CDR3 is CASSLGINQPQHF. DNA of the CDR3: TGTGCCAGCAGTTTGGGCATCAATCAGCCCCAGCATTTT.

CDR3 loop: CASGTGHWYEQYF. The CDR3 nucleotides are TGTGCCAGCGGGACAGGGCATTGGTACGAGCAGTACTTC. The V and J genes are TRBV27 and TRBJ2-5; 9 nucleotides match TRBD1. The tail of the sequence fits TRBJ2-7 better, so the J call may be wrong. CDR1 and CDR2 (germline): MNHEY, SMNVEV (reference sequence). This CDR3 has 13 residues.

The CDR3: CASSQGNEQFF. The CDR3 DNA reads as TGTGCCAGCAGCCAAGGGAATGAGCAGTTCTTC. The gene calls are TRBV11-2 and TRBJ2-1; D not certain. The CDR3 spans 11 residues. V lost 5 bases and J 7 bases, leaving 6 bases between the germline ends. CDR1 is SGHAT, CDR2 FQNNGV, per germline.

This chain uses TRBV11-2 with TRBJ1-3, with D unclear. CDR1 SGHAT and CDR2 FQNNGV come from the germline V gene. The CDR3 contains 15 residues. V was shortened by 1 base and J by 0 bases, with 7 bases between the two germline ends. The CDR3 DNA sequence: TGTGCCAGCAGCTTAGGGGCAGGCTCTGGAAACACCATATATTTT. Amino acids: CASSLGAGSGNTIYF.

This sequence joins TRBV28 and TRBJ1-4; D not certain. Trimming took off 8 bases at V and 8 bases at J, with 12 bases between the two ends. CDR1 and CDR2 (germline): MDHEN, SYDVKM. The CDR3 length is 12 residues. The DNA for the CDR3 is TGTGCCAGCTCCGACAAGAACGAAAAACTGTTTTTT. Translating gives CASSDKNEKLFF.

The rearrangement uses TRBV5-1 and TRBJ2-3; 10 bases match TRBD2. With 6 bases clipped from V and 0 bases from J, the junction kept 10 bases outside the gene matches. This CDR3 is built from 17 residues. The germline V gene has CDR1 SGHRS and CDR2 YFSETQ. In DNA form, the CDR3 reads TGCGCCAGCAAACCGCGGACTAGCGGATATAGCACAGATACGCAGTATTTT. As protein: CASKPRTSGYSTDTQYF.

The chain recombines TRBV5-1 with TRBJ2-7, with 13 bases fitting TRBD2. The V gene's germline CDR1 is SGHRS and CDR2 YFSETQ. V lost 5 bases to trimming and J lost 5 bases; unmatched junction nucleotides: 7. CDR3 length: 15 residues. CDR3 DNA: TGCGCCAGCAGAACTAGCGGGAGGGCCGAGGACGAGCAGTACTTC. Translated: CASRTSGRAEDEQYF.

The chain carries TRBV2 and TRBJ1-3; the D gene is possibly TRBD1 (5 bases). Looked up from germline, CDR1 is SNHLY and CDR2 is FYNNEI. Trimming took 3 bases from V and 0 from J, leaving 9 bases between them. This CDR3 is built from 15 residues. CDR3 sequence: CASSDRDLSGNTIYF. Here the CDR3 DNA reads TGTGCCAGCAGTGACAGGGACCTCTCTGGAAACACCATATATTTT. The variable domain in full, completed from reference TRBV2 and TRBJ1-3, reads EPEVTQTPSHQVTQMGQEVILRCVPISNHLYFYWYRQILGQKVEFLVSFYNNEISEKSEIFDDQFSVERPDGSNFTLKIRSTKLEDSAMYFCASSDRDLSGNTIYFGEGSWLTVV.

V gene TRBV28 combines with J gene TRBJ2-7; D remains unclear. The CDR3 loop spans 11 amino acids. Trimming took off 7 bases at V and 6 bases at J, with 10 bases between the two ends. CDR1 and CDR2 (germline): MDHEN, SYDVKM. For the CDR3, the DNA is TGTGCCAGCACCCGCCTCTTCGAGCAGTACTTC. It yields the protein CASTRLFEQYF.

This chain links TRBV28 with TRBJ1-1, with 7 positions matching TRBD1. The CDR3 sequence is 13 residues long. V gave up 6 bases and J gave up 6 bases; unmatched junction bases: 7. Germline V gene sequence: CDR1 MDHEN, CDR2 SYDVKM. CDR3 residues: CASRIQGSPEAFF. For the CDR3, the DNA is TGTGCCAGCAGAATACAGGGGTCGCCTGAAGCTTTCTTT.